The 14 T cell receptor beta chains below all came from one sample that was sequenced in a study of blood T cell repertoires in COVID-19. Repertoires were generated with immunoSEQ multiplex PCR, while TCRdb's copy carries only in-frame clones and drops some. The sample records some 100,000 clones, around 90% being singletons. The sample comprised peripheral blood. Receptors were obtained from a woman in her seventies with acute or convalescent COVID-19.

DNA for the CDR3: TGTGCCAGCAGCCGCTCCGGACAGGGTGGTTCAGATACGCAGTATTTT. Its translation is CASSRSGQGGSDTQYF. This chain connects TRBV3-1 (or the pseudogene TRBV3-2) to TRBJ2-3; 8 bases are shared with TRBD1. The CDR3 has 16 amino acids. V trimming: 4 bases; J trimming: 4 bases; junction bases outside the gene matches: 10. Germline assignment: CDR1 LGHDT and CDR2 YNNKEL (reference sequence).

The chain recombines TRBV19 with TRBJ2-2, with TRBD2 matching over 8 bases. CDR3 length equals 16 residues. The germline gives CDR1 LNHDA, CDR2 SQIVND (reference sequence). V shed 3 bases and J 7 bases; nucleotides not matched to a gene: 10. The DNA for the CDR3 is TGTGCCAGTAGTATCCCGCCTAGCGGGTTTCACGGGGAGCTGTTTTTT. Its translation: CASSIPPSGFHGELFF.

Only one count was recorded for this clone. This rearrangement joins TRBV27 to TRBJ2-1; D unclear. The CDR3 contains 17 residues. The V gene's germline CDR1 is MNHEY and CDR2 SMNVEV (reference sequence). Trimming cost V 3 bases and J 0 bases, with 15 bases left between them. The CDR3 loop is CASSFFFLTDSYNEQFF. The CDR3, as DNA: TGTGCCAGCAGTTTCTTTTTTTTAACAGACTCCTACAATGAGCAGTTCTTC.

This clone came up once. The CDR3 coding sequence is TGTGCCAGTAGTATGGCGGGGACAGGGTATTATGGCTACACCTTC. Its translation is CASSMAGTGYYGYTF. This chain connects TRBV19 to TRBJ1-2; 9 positions agree with TRBD1. J was trimmed by 5 bases and V by 3 bases; bases with no gene match: 7. From germline, CDR1 is LNHDA and CDR2 SQIVND (reference sequence). This CDR3 has 15 amino acids.

The chain employs TRBV4-1 and TRBJ2-1; TRBD2 might be the D (5 bases). This CDR3 has 16 amino acids. In germline, CDR1 is MGHRA, CDR2 YSYEKL. V was cut by 2 bases and J by 2 bases, with 13 bases left in between. CDR3 bases: TGCGCCAGCAGCCAAAAGGCGGGCATGACCTACAATGAGCAGTTCTTC. It translates to CASSQKAGMTYNEQFF.

The chain has TRBV6-4 and TRBJ1-1; D might be TRBD1 (5 bases). From germline, CDR1 is MRHNA and CDR2 SNTAGT. This CDR3 region has 13 residues. V dropped 10 bases and J dropped 2 bases, with 14 bases sitting between them. The CDR3 loop reads CATRQGENTEAFF. CDR3 sequence (DNA): TGTGCCACTAGGCAGGGTGAAAACACTGAAGCTTTCTTT.

The CDR3 DNA follows: TGTGCCAGCAGCCCCCTAAGGGCGGGAGGAGAGACCCAGTACTTC. Translated: CASSPLRAGGETQYF. The gene calls are TRBV7-7 and TRBJ2-5; 8 bases map to TRBD2. Germline values: CDR1 SSHAT, CDR2 FNYEAQ (reference sequence). V gave up 5 bases and J gave up 4 bases; unmatched junction bases: 9. The CDR3 contains 15 residues. The variable domain in full, with the rest retrieved from reference TRBV7-7 and TRBJ2-5, is GAGVSQSPRYKVTKRGQDVTLRCDPISSHATLYWYQQALGQGPEFLTYFNYEAQPDKSGLPSDRFSAERPEGSISTLTIQRTEQRDSAMYRCASSPLRAGGETQYFGPGTRLLVL.

V and J are TRBV10-3 and TRBJ1-2; 7 positions match TRBD1. This CDR3 comprises 13 residues. CDR1 is ENHRY and CDR2 is SYGVKD in the germline V gene. J lost 3 bases, V lost 8 bases, and 6 bases had no gene match. DNA of the CDR3: TGTGCCATCGGGCGCAGGGGGGACTATGGCTACACCTTC. Protein: CAIGRRGDYGYTF.

V is TRBV5-1 and J is TRBJ1-3; unclear D gene. Trimming left V 0 bases short and J 0 bases short, with 10 bases between. Germline V gene lookup returns CDR1 SGHRS and CDR2 YFSETQ. CDR3 length equals 16 residues. CDR3 loop: CASSLAGSDSGNTIYF. The CDR3 bases are TGCGCCAGCAGCTTGGCGGGATCGGACTCTGGAAACACCATATATTTT.

This clone has only a few counts. The chain couples TRBV2 to TRBJ1-5, with no clear D. V was shortened by 0 bases and J by 5 bases, with 11 bases between the two germline ends. Germline values: CDR1 SNHLY, CDR2 FYNNEI. The CDR3 extends over 15 amino acids. In DNA, the CDR3 is TGTGCCAGCAGTGAAGCATTCGAGTTCGATCAGCCCCAGCATTTT. Residues: CASSEAFEFDQPQHF.

This clone was recorded a few times. The rearrangement uses TRBV4-1 and TRBJ2-3; D is perhaps TRBD2 (5 bases). V shed 4 bases and J shed 4 bases, with 9 bases lying between them. Germline CDR1 and CDR2: MGHRA and YSYEKL. The CDR3 loop spans 13 amino acids. In DNA form, the CDR3 reads TGCGCCAGCAGCCCGACGGAGGCAGATACGCAGTATTTT. It codes for CASSPTEADTQYF.

The chain uses TRBV30 and TRBJ1-3; no clear D. With 4 bases removed from V and 0 bases from J, the gap between germline ends came to 10 bases. Germline V gene sequence: CDR1 GTSNPN, CDR2 SVGIG (reference sequence). CDR3 length equals 14 residues. As DNA, the CDR3 is TGTGCCTGGAAAGTCGGGAACTCTGGAAACACCATATATTTT. This gives the protein CAWKVGNSGNTIYF. The variable domain in full, completed from reference TRBV30 and TRBJ1-3, reads SQTIHQWPATLVQPVGSPLSLECTVEGTSNPNLYWYRQAAGRGLQLLFYSVGIGQISSEVPQNLSASRPQDRQFILSSKKLLLSDSGFYLCAWKVGNSGNTIYFGEGSWLTVV.

This chain uses TRBV28 with TRBJ1-5, with D possibly TRBD1 on 5 matching bases. Germline CDR1 reads MDHEN; CDR2 reads SYDVKM. CDR3 length equals 17 residues. The V end was cut by 2 bases, the J end by 1 base, with 15 bases between. CDR3 sequence: CASSLPARVRSNQPQHF. In DNA, the CDR3 is TGTGCCAGCAGTTTACCAGCCAGGGTCCGCAGCAATCAGCCCCAGCATTTT.

Written as DNA, the CDR3 is TGTGCCAGCAGCCTAGGACTAGCGTACGAGCAGTACTTC. It translates to CASSLGLAYEQYF. V gene TRBV27 combines with J gene TRBJ2-7; TRBD2 agrees at 9 bases. Unmatched junction bases numbered 4, after V lost 6 bases and J lost 4 bases. This CDR3 comprises 13 residues. CDR1 and CDR2 from the germline V gene are MNHEY and SMNVEV (reference sequence).